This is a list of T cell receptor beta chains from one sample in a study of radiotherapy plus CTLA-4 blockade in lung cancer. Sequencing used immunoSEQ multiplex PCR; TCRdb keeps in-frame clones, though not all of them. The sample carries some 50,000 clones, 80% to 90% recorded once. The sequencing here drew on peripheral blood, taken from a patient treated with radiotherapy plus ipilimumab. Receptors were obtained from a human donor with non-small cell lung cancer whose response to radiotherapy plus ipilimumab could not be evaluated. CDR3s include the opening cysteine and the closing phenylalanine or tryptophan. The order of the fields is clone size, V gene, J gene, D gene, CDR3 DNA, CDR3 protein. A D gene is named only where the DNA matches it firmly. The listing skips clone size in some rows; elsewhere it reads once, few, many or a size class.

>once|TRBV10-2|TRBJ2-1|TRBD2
TGCGCCAGCAGTGCGGATATCGGGACTAGTGAGCAGTTCTTC
CASSADIGTSEQFF
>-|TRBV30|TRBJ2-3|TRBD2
TGTGCCTGGAGTGTAGGTAGCGGGAGAACAGATACGCAGTATTTT
CAWSVGSGRTDTQYF
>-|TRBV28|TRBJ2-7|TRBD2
TGTGCCACCATCACTAGCGGTAGCTCCTACGAGCAGTACTTC
CATITSGSSYEQYF
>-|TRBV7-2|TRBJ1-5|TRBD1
TGTGCCAGCAGCTTAGAGACAGGGGGCAATCAGCCCCAGCATTTT
CASSLETGGNQPQHF
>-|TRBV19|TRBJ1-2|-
TGTGCCAGTAGTATGATAGGAGCTAACTATGGCTACACCTTC
CASSMIGANYGYTF
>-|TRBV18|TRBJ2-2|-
TGTGCCAGCCCCCACGCAGGACATAACACCGGGGAGCTGTTTTTT
CASPHAGHNTGELFF
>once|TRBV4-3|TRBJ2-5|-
TGCGCCAGCAGCCACGGCGGAGGCGGAGAGACCCAGTACTTC
CASSHGGGGETQYF
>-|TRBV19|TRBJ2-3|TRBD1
TGTGCCAGTAGTATCGGGCAGGGGGCTGATCCGCAGTATTTT
CASSIGQGADPQYF
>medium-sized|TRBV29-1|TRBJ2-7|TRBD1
TGCAGCGTTGAGGCCTTAGGACAGGGCCTCCACTACGAGCAGTACTTC
CSVEALGQGLHYEQYF
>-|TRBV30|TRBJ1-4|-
TGTGCCTGGGGTTCAGGGCAGGGTAATGAAAAACTGTTTTTT
CAWGSGQGNEKLFF
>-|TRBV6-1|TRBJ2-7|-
TGTGCCAGCAGTGAATTTGGGCTTAACGAGCAGTACTTC
CASSEFGLNEQYF
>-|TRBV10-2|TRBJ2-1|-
TGCGCCAGCAGAAGTAGCGGACCTTTCGGGTTCTTC
CASRSSGPFGFF
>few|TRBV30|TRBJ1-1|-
TGTGCCTGGAGGAGACGGACAGACACTGAAGCTTTCTTT
CAWRRRTDTEAFF
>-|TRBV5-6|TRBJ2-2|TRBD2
TGTGCCAGCAGCTTGGTCGGGACTAGATACACCGGGGAGCTGTTTTTT
CASSLVGTRYTGELFF
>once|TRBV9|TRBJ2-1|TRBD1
TGTGCCAGCAGCGTAGATGGGACAGGCTACAATGAGCAGTTCTTC
CASSVDGTGYNEQFF
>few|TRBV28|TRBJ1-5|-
TGTGCCAGCAATGGCCTGGGGGGAGAACAGCCCCAGCATTTT
CASNGLGGEQPQHF
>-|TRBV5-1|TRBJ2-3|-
TGCGCCAGCAGCTTTGTCCCAAGCACAGATACGCAGTATTTT
CASSFVPSTDTQYF
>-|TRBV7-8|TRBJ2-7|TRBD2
TGTGCCAGCAGCCCTCTAGACGGGGGGATCGTCTACGAGCAGTACTTC
CASSPLDGGIVYEQYF
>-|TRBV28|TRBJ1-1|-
TGTGCCAGCAGTTTATCTTCTCTCGGAGGCACTGAAGCTTTCTTT
CASSLSSLGGTEAFF
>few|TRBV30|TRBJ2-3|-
TGTGCCTGGAGTGTACAGGTTGATACGCAGTATTTT
CAWSVQVDTQYF
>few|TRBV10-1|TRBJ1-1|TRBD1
TGCGCCAGCAGGCAAACCGGGACAGGGGGCCCTCCTCCTGTGAAGAACACTGAAGCTTTCTTT
CASRQTGTGGPPPVKNTEAFF
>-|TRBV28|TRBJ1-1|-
TGTGCCACCCAACTCTGGCAGGTCATGAACACTGAAGCTTTCTTT
CATQLWQVMNTEAFF
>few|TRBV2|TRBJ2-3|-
TGTGCCAGCAGGGAACGTCTAGCACTAGTCACAGATACGCAGTATTTT
CASRERLALVTDTQYF
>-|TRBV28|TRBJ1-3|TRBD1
TGTGCCACTACAGGGGATCTCCGGGACCCCGCTCGAAACACCATATATTTT
CATTGDLRDPARNTIYF
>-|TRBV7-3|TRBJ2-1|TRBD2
TGTGCCAGCAGCCCCCATGGGAGCGGGGGCTTCAATGAGCAGTTCTTC
CASSPHGSGGFNEQFF
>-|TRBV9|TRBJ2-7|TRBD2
TGTGCCAGCAGCGTTAGCGGGAGTATCTACGAGCAGTACTTC
CASSVSGSIYEQYF
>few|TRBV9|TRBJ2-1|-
TGTGCCAGCAGCGTAGCGGACAGCCCCTACAATGAGCAGTTCTTC
CASSVADSPYNEQFF
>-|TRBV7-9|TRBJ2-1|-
TGTGCCAGCAGCCCCCGGGGGAGCGCTGATGAGCAGTTCTTC
CASSPRGSADEQFF
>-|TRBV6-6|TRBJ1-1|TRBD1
TGTGCCAGCAGTTACAAGGGACAGAAGCAGAACACTGAAGCTTTCTTT
CASSYKGQKQNTEAFF
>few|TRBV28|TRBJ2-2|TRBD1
TGTGCCAGCAGTTTAACGGGACAGGGGATATTGAACACCGGGGAGCTGTTTTTT
CASSLTGQGILNTGELFF
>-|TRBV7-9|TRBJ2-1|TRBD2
TGTGCCAGCAGCCCTTCGGGGGGGAATGAGCAGTTCTTC
CASSPSGGNEQFF
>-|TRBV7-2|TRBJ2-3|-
TGTGCCAGCAGCTTAGGTCGCAGGGTGGGAGATACGCAGTATTTT
CASSLGRRVGDTQYF
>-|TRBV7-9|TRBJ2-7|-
TGTGCCAGCAGCTCCTCAAGGGGTACGGTGTACGAGCAGTACTTC
CASSSSRGTVYEQYF
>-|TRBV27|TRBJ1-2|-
TGTGCCAGCAGCAGGGGTCTTGACCTATATGGCTACACCTTC
CASSRGLDLYGYTF
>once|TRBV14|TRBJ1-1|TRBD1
TGTGCCAGCAGCCCAAACACAGGGGGGGAAGCTTTCTTT
CASSPNTGGEAFF
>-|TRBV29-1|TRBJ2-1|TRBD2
TGCAGCGTGCCCACAACCATAGGGACTAGAGGAAATGAGCAGTTCTTC
CSVPTTIGTRGNEQFF
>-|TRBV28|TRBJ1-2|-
TGTGCCAGCGGACTTAGAAACTATGGCTACACCTTC
CASGLRNYGYTF
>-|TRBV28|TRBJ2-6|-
TGTGCCAGCTGTGAGCCCTCTGGGGCCAACGTCCTGACTTTC
CASCEPSGANVLTF
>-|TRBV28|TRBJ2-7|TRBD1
TGTGCCAGCTCCGTTACCAGGGGGCTTAACGAGCAGTACTTC
CASSVTRGLNEQYF
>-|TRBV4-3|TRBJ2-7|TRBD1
TGCGCCAGCAGCCAAGATACCGGGCAGGGGGCCTACGAGCAGTACTTC
CASSQDTGQGAYEQYF
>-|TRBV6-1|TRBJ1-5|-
TGTGCCAGCAGTGCTATTCAAGGAGACGAAAATCAGCCCCAGCATTTT
CASSAIQGDENQPQHF
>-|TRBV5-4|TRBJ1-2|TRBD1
TGTGCCAGCAGCTTGGGACAGGGACTCTATGGCTACACCTTC
CASSLGQGLYGYTF
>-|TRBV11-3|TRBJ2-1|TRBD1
TGTGCCAGCAGCTTAGATCTCGGGACAGGGCCCAATGAGCAGTTCTTC
CASSLDLGTGPNEQFF
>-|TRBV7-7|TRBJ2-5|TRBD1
TGTGCTAGCAGCACCCGGACAGGGCTGGAGACCCAGTACTTC
CASSTRTGLETQYF
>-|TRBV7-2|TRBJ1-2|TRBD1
TGTGCCAGCAGCTCACAGGGGGCCGCCTATGGCTACACCTTC
CASSSQGAAYGYTF
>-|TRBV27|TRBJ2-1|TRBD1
TGTGCCAGCAGTCCAGGGACAGGGCCCTACAATGAGCAGTTCTTC
CASSPGTGPYNEQFF
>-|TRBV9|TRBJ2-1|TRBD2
TGTGCCAGCAGCGTACAAGCGGGAGCCCTCGGCAATGAGCAGTTCTTC
CASSVQAGALGNEQFF
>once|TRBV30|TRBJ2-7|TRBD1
TGTGCCTGGGCCTTGGGGACAGGCTTTTACGAGCAGTACTTC
CAWALGTGFYEQYF
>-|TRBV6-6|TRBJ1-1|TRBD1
TGTGCCAGCAGTTACCCGGGACAGGGGAGCACTGAAGCTTTCTTT
CASSYPGQGSTEAFF
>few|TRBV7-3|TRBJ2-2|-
TGTGCCAGCAGCCCACAGGGAACCGGGGAGCTGTTTTTT
CASSPQGTGELFF
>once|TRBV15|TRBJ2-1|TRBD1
TGTGCCACCAGAGGGACAGGGGTTGATGAGCAGTTCTTC
CATRGTGVDEQFF
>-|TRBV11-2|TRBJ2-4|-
TGTGCCAGCAGCTTACAGGGGACGGGCAAAAACATTCAGTACTTC
CASSLQGTGKNIQYF
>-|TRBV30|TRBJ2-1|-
TGTGCCTGGACCACTAGCTCCGACAATGAGCAGTTCTTC
CAWTTSSDNEQFF
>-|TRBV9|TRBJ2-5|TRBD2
TGTGCCAGCAGCGGTGTAGCGGGAAGGGCAGAGACCCAGTACTTC
CASSGVAGRAETQYF
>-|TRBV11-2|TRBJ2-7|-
TGTGCCAGCAGCCCGATAGCCCCTCGAGCGGTTAACTACGAGCAGTACTTC
CASSPIAPRAVNYEQYF